The entry below gives a single TCR beta chain sequence along with its context. Its antigen is still unknown. V shed 5 bases and J 7 bases; nucleotides not matched to a gene: 9. The CDR3 totals 15 residues. Germline CDR1 LNHDA, CDR2 SQIVND (reference sequence). Healthy bone marrow donors made up the donor group. The data stem from a study of cytomegalovirus exposure and HLA in healthy donors. The study ran its PCR with 60 Vbeta and 13 Jbeta primers. The assay was immunoSEQ multiplex PCR, and TCRdb's table has in-frame clones only and misses some. The sample yields around 94,000 clones, around 77% seen once. Study outcomes and limitations: Productive status was seen about 87% or about 30% of the time for most TCR beta V segments in an earlier analysis. Cytomegalovirus status, reportedly, was diagnosed with high specificity and sensitivity by the classifier. With later analysis, a missense DCLRE1C variant became linked to TCR beta V- and J-gene trimming.

The material sequenced was PBMCs. The chain recombines TRBV19 with TRBJ1-5; 9 bases are shared with TRBD1. The sequence was collected from a male donor in good health and CMV-seropositive. CDR3 bases: TGTGCCAGTAGTGCGGGACAGGGAGTGGGGCAGCCCCAGCATTTT. It is translated as CASSAGQGVGQPQHF.